The 17 T cell receptor beta chains in this list originate from one sample, sequenced in a study of shared clonotypes between healthy human individuals. The protocol was immunoSEQ multiplex PCR, while the TCRdb copy is restricted to in-frame clones and leaves out a portion. The data hold roughly 650,000 clones, with more than 95% observed a single time. The sequenced material came from naive CD4+ T cells sorted from blood. As for subset: CD45RA+ positively selected. The receptors derive from a woman in her twenties or thirties in good health.

The DNA for the CDR3 is TGTGCCAGCAGTGATGGGGGTTCGGGGTCAGGGAACACTGAAGCTTTCTTT. Its protein product is CASSDGGSGSGNTEAFF. The V and J genes are TRBV25-1 and TRBJ1-1; a possible D gene is TRBD1 (5 bases). Deletions cut 3 bases from V and 1 base from J, with 18 bases between. CDR3 size: 17 residues. CDR1 MGHDK and CDR2 SYGVNS come from the germline V gene.

The chain combines TRBV27 with TRBJ2-5, with 11 bases fitting TRBD2. V lost 5 bases, J lost 2 bases, and 7 bases stayed unmatched. Germline lookup yields CDR1 MNHEY and CDR2 SMNVEV (reference sequence). CDR3 length: 16 residues. In DNA form, the CDR3 reads TGTGCCAGCAGTCCGTGGACTAGCGGGTTACAAGAGACCCAGTACTTC. Its translation is CASSPWTSGLQETQYF.

The chain uses TRBV5-1 and TRBJ2-3; 8 bases line up with TRBD2. The CDR3 extends over 16 amino acids. Germline V gene lookup returns CDR1 SGHRS and CDR2 YFSETQ. V was clipped by 2 bases and J by 0 bases; unmatched bases: 5. CDR3 protein: CASSLSGSASTDTQYF. The CDR3, as DNA: TGCGCCAGCAGCTTAAGCGGGAGCGCTAGCACAGATACGCAGTATTTT.

The J gene is TRBJ2-7, the V gene TRBV15, with 8 bases identical to TRBD2. This CDR3 contains 14 residues. The V gene's germline CDR1 is LNHNV and CDR2 YYDKDF (reference sequence). The ends lost 5 bases at V and 0 bases at J; junction bases unmatched: 3. The CDR3 spells CATSARGGSYEQYF. For the CDR3, the DNA is TGTGCCACCAGCGCACGGGGGGGCTCCTACGAGCAGTACTTC. The full variable domain, rest sourced from reference TRBV15 and TRBJ2-7, is DAMVIQNPRYQVTQFGKPVTLSCSQTLNHNVMYWYQQKSSQAPKLLFHYYDKDFNNEADTPDNFQSRRPNTSFCFLDIRSPGLGDTAMYLCATSARGGSYEQYFGPGTRLTVT.

In the case of this clone: The DNA is left out, because the CDR3 cannot be placed on it with certainty; the CDR3 is given as TCRdb lists it. The V and J genes are TRBV28 and TRBJ2-1; the D call of TRBD1 is as the table states it, not checked on the DNA. The CDR3 comprises 16 residues, both ends counted. Germline V CDR1 and CDR2: MDHEN, SYDVKM. The CDR3: CASSFSGQGSYNEQFF.

V usage is TRBV7-8 and J usage is TRBJ1-5; weak D call: TRBD1 (6 bases). Germline V gives CDR1 SGHVS, CDR2 FQNEAQ. V lost 2 bases, J lost 3 bases, and 8 bases lay in between. The CDR3 consists of 14 residues. CDR3 coding DNA: TGTGCCAGCAGCTTAAGACAGGTCAATCAGCCCCAGCATTTT. This sequence encodes CASSLRQVNQPQHF.

The genes are TRBV6-5 and TRBJ2-7, with 9 positions matching TRBD2. The J segment lost 7 bases and the V segment lost 6 bases, leaving 13 bases of the junction unmatched. From germline, CDR1 is MNHEY and CDR2 SVGAGI. This CDR3 region has 15 residues. CDR3 in amino acids: CASSYPAAGGQEQYF. The CDR3 nucleotides read TGTGCCAGCAGCTACCCGGCTGCGGGAGGGCAAGAGCAGTACTTC.

This chain connects TRBV27 to TRBJ2-7; perhaps TRBD2 as D (6 bases). The CDR3 runs 16 residues. Germline V gene sequence: CDR1 MNHEY, CDR2 SMNVEV (reference sequence). Deletions cut 5 bases from V and 0 bases from J, with 17 bases between. The CDR3 loop reads CASSPQEGGSSYEQYF. CDR3 nucleotides: TGTGCCAGCAGTCCCCAGGAGGGTGGGAGCTCCTACGAGCAGTACTTC.

The chain links TRBV18 to TRBJ2-7; 9 nucleotides agree with TRBD2. Trimming cost V 3 bases and J 5 bases; bases outside gene matches: 8. The germline CDR1 and CDR2 sequences are KGHSH and LQKENI. CDR3 length: 15 residues. CDR3 bases: TGTGCCAGCTCACCTAGACTAGCGGACGCCCACGAGCAGTACTTC. Translating gives CASSPRLADAHEQYF.

The chain employs TRBV29-1 and TRBJ1-2; 11 nucleotides agree with TRBD1. From germline, CDR1 is SQVTM and CDR2 ANQGSEA. The ends lost 5 bases at V and 3 bases at J; junction bases unmatched: 2. The CDR3 runs to 13 residues. CDR3 sequence (DNA): TGCAGCGTTTCGGGACAGGGGGACTATGGCTACACCTTC. This translates into CSVSGQGDYGYTF.

This chain uses TRBV7-3 with TRBJ2-2, with D tentatively TRBD2 (5 bases). CDR3 size: 15 residues. From germline, CDR1 is SGHTA and CDR2 FQGTGA. With 1 base removed from V and 2 bases from J, the gap between germline ends came to 8 bases. DNA for the CDR3: TGTGCCAGCAGCTTAAAGCCGGGAAACACCGGGGAGCTGTTTTTT. This codes for CASSLKPGNTGELFF.

The chain has TRBV5-4 and TRBJ2-1; D call uncertain. V lost 0 bases and J lost 4, with 8 bases in between. This CDR3 spans 14 amino acids. Germline assignment: CDR1 SGHNT and CDR2 YYREEE (reference sequence). CDR3 DNA: TGTGCCAGCAGCTTGGAAGGCCCATACAATGAGCAGTTCTTC. Protein: CASSLEGPYNEQFF. The entire variable domain, with the rest obtained from reference TRBV5-4 and TRBJ2-1, is as follows: ETGVTQSPTHLIKTRGQQVTLRCSSQSGHNTVSWYQQALGQGPQFIFQYYREEENGRGNFPPRFSGLQFPNYSSELNVNALELDDSALYLCASSLEGPYNEQFFGPGTRLTVL.

V gene TRBV7-9 combines with J gene TRBJ1-5; the D is unclear. The germline V gene encodes CDR1 SEHNR and CDR2 FQNEAQ (reference sequence). V shed 2 bases and J shed 5 bases, with 10 bases lying between them. This CDR3 has 14 residues. CDR3 residues: CASSLTRTDQPQHF. The CDR3, as DNA: TGTGCCAGCAGCTTAACCCGGACGGATCAGCCCCAGCATTTT.

This clone was counted only a few times. The V call is TRBV7-9, the J call TRBJ2-7, with 12 bases fitting TRBD2. V dropped 1 base and J dropped 5; count of bases not matched to a gene: 3. Germline V gene data show CDR1 as SEHNR and CDR2 as FQNEAQ (reference sequence). CDR3 size: 15 residues. The CDR3 reads CASSLGTSGMNEQYF. The CDR3 DNA reads TGTGCCAGCAGCTTAGGGACTAGCGGGATGAACGAGCAGTACTTC.

The chain recombines TRBV6-6 with TRBJ2-1; 7 bases align to TRBD2. After removal of 1 base from V and 5 bases from J, the junction contained 5 bases not matched to a gene. Germline-derived CDR1 and CDR2 are MNHNY and SVGAGI (reference sequence). CDR3 length: 15 residues. The CDR3 sequence: CASSYFLAENNEQFF. Here the CDR3 DNA reads TGTGCCAGCAGTTACTTCCTAGCGGAGAACAATGAGCAGTTCTTC.

The chain uses TRBV10-3 and TRBJ1-2; 7 nucleotides agree with TRBD1. The CDR3 contains 13 residues. The J segment lost 4 bases and the V segment lost 6 bases, leaving 5 bases of the junction unmatched. Germline assignment: CDR1 ENHRY and CDR2 SYGVKD. This CDR3 is CAISPTGSYGYTF. CDR3 coding DNA: TGTGCCATCAGCCCGACAGGGTCCTATGGCTACACCTTC.

This clone occurred a few times. This rearrangement joins TRBV27 to TRBJ2-7; 7 bases agree with TRBD2. This CDR3 is 15 amino acids long. CDR1 is MNHEY and CDR2 is SMNVEV in the germline V gene (reference sequence). Trimming cost V 1 base and J 2 bases; bases outside gene matches: 5. Written as DNA, the CDR3 is TGTGCCAGCAGTTTATATCTAGCGGAACCCTACGAGCAGTACTTC. It specifies CASSLYLAEPYEQYF.